This T cell receptor (beta chain) originates from a study of blood T cells in healthy people across ages. Whole-study findings and limits: It was found that TCR beta diversity correlated strongly with the percentage of naive T cells. Estimated diversity that came from one million T cells was considered an underestimate. The long-lived group displayed more naive CD4+ cells, plus higher diversity, than the aged donors did.

V was clipped by 0 bases and J by 5 bases, with 16 bases between them. CDR1 DFQATT and CDR2 SNEGSKA come from the germline V gene (reference sequence). The CDR3 has 16 amino acids. As for this clonotype: Antigen: not known.

A minimum of 6 micrograms of total RNA was extracted per sample. It was with a sample-barcoded 5' primer and a J-beta primer mix that a second PCR of about 6 to 11 cycles was run. TCRdb re-called the 5' RACE reads through MiXCR, storing one row per CDR3 protein. This repertoire shows 1.5 million to 2 million distinct CDR3 sequences, approximately 28% found once; its top ten account for roughly 8.2%. The clonotype was recovered from a woman aged 30 to 39 in good health. Input material: blood. V is TRBV20-1 and J is TRBJ2-2; perhaps TRBD1 as D (5 bases). CDR3 in DNA: TGCAGTGCTAGAGACCGGACACGAACTTCTACCGGGGAGCTGTTTTTT. It yields the protein CSARDRTRTSTGELFF.